Listed here are 15 T cell receptor beta chains from one sample, sequenced in a study of cytomegalovirus exposure and HLA in healthy donors. 60 Vbeta and 13 Jbeta primers were used in PCR. Sequencing was performed with immunoSEQ multiplex PCR; in TCRdb, only in-frame clones are kept and a portion is missing. The table shows around 200,000 clones, with around 85% occurring only once. The sequenced sample consisted of PBMCs. These TCRs come from a woman aged 50 to 60 in good health and CMV-seronegative.

The V gene is TRBV10-3, the J gene TRBJ1-2; TRBD1 matches 8 bases. The ends lost 2 bases at V and 8 bases at J; junction bases unmatched: 7. Germline assignment: CDR1 ENHRY and CDR2 SYGVKD. The CDR3 loop spans 14 amino acids. This CDR3 reads CAISEPTGGSGYTF. In DNA form, the CDR3 reads TGTGCCATCAGTGAGCCCACAGGGGGAAGCGGCTACACCTTC.

The CDR3 region is CASWGGTGAHSGANVLTF. CDR3 DNA: TGTGCCAGCTGGGGGGGGACAGGGGCCCACTCTGGGGCCAACGTCCTGACTTTC. The chain links TRBV9 to TRBJ2-6, with 10 nucleotides matching TRBD1. Germline CDR1 SGDLS, CDR2 YYNGEE. Trimming at V came to 7 bases and at J to 0 bases, leaving 10 bases not matched to a gene. The CDR3 is 18 amino acids.

The V call is TRBV28, the J call TRBJ2-7, with D possibly TRBD1 on 7 matching bases. V lost 6 bases to trimming and J lost 2 bases, with 26 bases between them. CDR1 is MDHEN and CDR2 is SYDVKM in the germline V gene. The CDR3 covers 18 residues. CDR3 region: CASSLIKFDIRGAYEQYF. CDR3 nucleotide sequence: TGTGCCAGCAGCCTTATCAAGTTCGACATCAGGGGGGCCTACGAGCAGTACTTC. Variable domain in full (rest from reference TRBV28 and TRBJ2-7): DVKVTQSSRYLVKRTGEKVFLECVQDMDHENMFWYRQDPGLGLRLIYFSYDVKMKEKGDIPEGYSVSREKKERFSLILESASTNQTSMYLCASSLIKFDIRGAYEQYFGPGTRLTVT.

This clone appeared a few times. Other nucleotide sequences in the sample specify the same CDR3. The chain recombines TRBV19 with TRBJ1-5; 9 bases are a match to TRBD1. V lost 11 bases to trimming and J lost 4 bases; unmatched junction nucleotides: 3. CDR3 length equals 12 residues. Germline V gives CDR1 LNHDA, CDR2 SQIVND (reference sequence). In DNA, the CDR3 is TGTGCCTCTGGACAGGGGAATCAGCCCCAGCATTTT. Protein sequence: CASGQGNQPQHF. Variable domain in full (rest from reference TRBV19 and TRBJ1-5): DGGITQSPKYLFRKEGQNVTLSCEQNLNHDAMYWYRQDPGQGLRLIYYSQIVNDFQKGDIAEGYSVSREKKESFPLTVTSAQKNPTAFYLCASGQGNQPQHFGDGTRLSIL.

The chain is built from TRBV28 and TRBJ2-4, with no clear D. This CDR3 has 16 residues. The germline V and J ends were trimmed by 5 bases and 0 bases, with 14 bases remaining between them. Germline V CDR1 and CDR2: MDHEN, SYDVKM. CDR3 nucleotides: TGTGCCAGCAGTCCCATGGGCACAGTAGCCAAAAACATTCAGTACTTC. This sequence encodes CASSPMGTVAKNIQYF.

The V gene is TRBV9, the J gene TRBJ2-7, with 8 bases lining up with TRBD2. Germline CDR1 and CDR2: SGDLS and YYNGEE. The CDR3 totals 15 residues. V was pared by 4 bases and J by 4 bases, with 10 bases of the junction left unmatched. In DNA, the CDR3 is TGTGCCAGCAGCCCCCAAGATCGGGGGGGATACGAGCAGTACTTC. It yields the protein CASSPQDRGGYEQYF.

This chain links TRBV18 with TRBJ2-7, with unresolved D. The germline V gene encodes CDR1 KGHSH and CDR2 LQKENI. Deletions cut 4 bases from V and 1 base from J, with 14 bases between. The CDR3 runs 15 residues. Written as DNA, the CDR3 is TGTGCCAGCTCACTAACCGCAGACATTTCCTACGAGCAGTACTTC. It yields the protein CASSLTADISYEQYF.

This rearrangement joins TRBV10-3 to TRBJ2-5; TRBD2 might be the D (5 bases). The germline V and J ends were trimmed by 5 bases and 1 base, with 23 bases remaining between them. This CDR3 comprises 18 residues. Germline V gene lookup returns CDR1 ENHRY and CDR2 SYGVKD. CDR3 nucleotides: TGTGCCATCAGTTCACCCGCACTGGAGGATCCGGGCCAAGAGACCCAGTACTTC. This gives the protein CAISSPALEDPGQETQYF.

The chain employs TRBV7-9 and TRBJ2-7; 7 nucleotides agree with TRBD2. V lost 5 bases and J lost 5; bases outside the gene matches: 15. The CDR3 consists of 16 residues. Germline V gene sequence: CDR1 SEHNR, CDR2 FQNEAQ (reference sequence). The CDR3 sequence is CASSQPGRDTHNEQYF. For the CDR3, the DNA is TGTGCCAGCAGCCAACCGGGGAGGGATACGCATAACGAGCAGTACTTC.

The chain combines TRBV4-2 with TRBJ2-5, with 8 nucleotides matching TRBD2. This CDR3 region has 13 residues. CDR1 is LGHNA and CDR2 is YNFKEQ in the germline V gene. V shed 8 bases and J 5 bases; nucleotides not matched to a gene: 7. The CDR3 nucleotides are TGTGCCAGCGGGCGGGAGGAGGGGGAGACCCAGTACTTC. Its protein is CASGREEGETQYF.

The genes are TRBV19 and TRBJ2-5; possible D gene TRBD1, 6 bases. The CDR3 length is 15 residues. Trimming shortened V by 7 bases and J by 5 bases, and 20 bases separated the two germline ends. The germline CDR1 and CDR2 sequences are LNHDA and SQIVND (reference sequence). The CDR3 sequence is CASNRRGQGMETQYF. The DNA for the CDR3 is TGTGCCAGTAACCGTCGAGGGCAGGGGATGGAGACCCAGTACTTC.

This clone was detected only once. The chain joins TRBV5-1 to TRBJ1-1, with D perhaps matching TRBD1 (6 bases). V was cut by 4 bases and J by 3 bases, with 16 bases left in between. The length of the CDR3 is 15 residues. The V gene's germline CDR1 is SGHRS and CDR2 YFSETQ. The CDR3, as DNA: TGCGCCAGCAGCCCTGATGACAGGAAATACACTGAAGCTTTCTTT. It translates to CASSPDDRKYTEAFF.

V gene TRBV5-1 combines with J gene TRBJ2-7; 7 positions agree with TRBD2. V lost 7 bases and J lost 3; bases outside the gene matches: 7. Germline loops: CDR1 SGHRS, CDR2 YFSETQ. The CDR3 contains 13 residues. The CDR3 region is CASFLAERYEQYF. The DNA of the CDR3 is TGCGCCAGCTTTCTAGCGGAACGCTACGAGCAGTACTTC. Combining the CDR3 with reference TRBV5-1 and TRBJ2-7 gives the whole variable domain KAGVTQTPRYLIKTRGQQVTLSCSPISGHRSVSWYQQTPGQGLQFLFEYFSETQRNKGNFPGRFSGRQFSNSRSEMNVSTLELGDSALYLCASFLAERYEQYFGPGTRLTVT.

The chain employs TRBV27 and TRBJ2-7; D may be TRBD1 (6 bases). CDR1 is MNHEY and CDR2 is SMNVEV in the germline V gene (reference sequence). The CDR3 has 13 amino acids. Deletions cut 5 bases from V and 1 base from J, with 9 bases between. CDR3 loop: CASSRGMSYEQYF. The DNA of the CDR3 is TGTGCCAGCAGTAGGGGGATGTCCTACGAGCAGTACTTC.

This sequence joins TRBV27 and TRBJ1-5, with 7 bases that match TRBD1. Germline V lookup: CDR1 MNHEY, CDR2 SMNVEV (reference sequence). J was trimmed by 5 bases and V by 4 bases; bases with no gene match: 8. The CDR3 covers 15 residues. CDR3 in amino acids: CASSSRQGGDQPQHF. The CDR3 coding sequence is TGTGCCAGCAGTTCCCGACAGGGAGGTGATCAGCCCCAGCATTTT.